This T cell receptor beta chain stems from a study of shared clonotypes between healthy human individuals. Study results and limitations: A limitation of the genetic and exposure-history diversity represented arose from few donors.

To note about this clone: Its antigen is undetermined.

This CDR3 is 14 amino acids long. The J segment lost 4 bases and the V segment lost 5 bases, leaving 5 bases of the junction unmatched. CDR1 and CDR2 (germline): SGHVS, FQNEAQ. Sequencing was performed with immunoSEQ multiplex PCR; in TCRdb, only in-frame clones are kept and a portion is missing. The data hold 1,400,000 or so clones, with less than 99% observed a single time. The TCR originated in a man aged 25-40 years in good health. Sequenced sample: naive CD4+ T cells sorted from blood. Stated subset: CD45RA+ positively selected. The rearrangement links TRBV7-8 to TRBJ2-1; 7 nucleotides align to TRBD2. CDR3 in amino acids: CASSQRGLYNEQFF. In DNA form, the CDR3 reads TGTGCCAGCAGCCAGCGGGGACTATACAATGAGCAGTTCTTC.